The 3 T cell receptor beta chains below all came from one sample that was sequenced in a study of CD8 T cells in Susac syndrome. The authors reverse transcribed roughly 0.5 to 1 ug RNA with random hexamers. TCRdb reprocessed the immunoSEQ multiplex PCR reads with MiXCR, giving one entry per CDR3 protein. In the table there are fewer than 200,000 distinct CDR3 sequences, roughly 95% of which are singletons. Source material: CD4+ T cells from PBMCs. The receptors were sampled from a human donor in good health.

The chain carries TRBV30 and TRBJ2-2; D call uncertain. The CDR3 runs 13 residues. Germline lookup yields CDR1 GTSNPN and CDR2 SVGIG (reference sequence). V was clipped by 6 bases and J by 3 bases, with 11 bases between them. The CDR3 loop reads CACPRRDTGELFF. The CDR3 bases are TGTGCCTGCCCGCGGAGAGACACCGGGGAGCTGTTTTTT.

This clonotype was seen a single time. This chain uses TRBV20-1 with TRBJ1-2; 9 bases match TRBD1. The CDR3 loop spans 14 amino acids. The germline V gene encodes CDR1 DFQATT and CDR2 SNEGSKA (reference sequence). The V segment lost 3 bases and the J segment 4 bases; nucleotides outside the gene matches: 6. The CDR3 DNA reads TGCAGTGCTAGCGGGACAGGGCCAACCTATGGCTACACCTTC. Translating it yields CSASGTGPTYGYTF.

The CDR3 here is CASSRTGGFGDYTYGYTF. CDR3 in DNA: TGTGCCAGCAGTCGCACAGGGGGCTTTGGGGATTATACCTATGGCTACACCTTC. The chain joins TRBV27 to TRBJ1-2; 9 positions agree with TRBD1. The V gene end was trimmed by 5 bases and the J gene end by 4 bases; junction bases not matched to a gene: 17. The length of the CDR3 is 18 residues. Germline lookup yields CDR1 MNHEY and CDR2 SMNVEV (reference sequence).